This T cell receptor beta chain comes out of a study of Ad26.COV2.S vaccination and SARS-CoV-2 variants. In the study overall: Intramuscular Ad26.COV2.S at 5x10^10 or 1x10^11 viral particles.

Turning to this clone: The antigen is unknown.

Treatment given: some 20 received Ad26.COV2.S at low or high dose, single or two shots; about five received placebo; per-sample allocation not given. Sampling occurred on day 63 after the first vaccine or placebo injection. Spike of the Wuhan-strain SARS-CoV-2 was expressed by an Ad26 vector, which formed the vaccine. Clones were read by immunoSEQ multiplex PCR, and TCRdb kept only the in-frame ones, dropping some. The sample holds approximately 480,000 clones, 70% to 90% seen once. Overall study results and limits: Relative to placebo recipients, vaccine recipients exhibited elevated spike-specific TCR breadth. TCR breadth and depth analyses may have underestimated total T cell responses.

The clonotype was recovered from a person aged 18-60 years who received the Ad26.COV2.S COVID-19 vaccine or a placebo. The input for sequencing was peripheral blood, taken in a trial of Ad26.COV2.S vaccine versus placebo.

CDR3 nucleotides: TGTGCCAGCAGCCCAGGGTTTGGAAACACCATATATTTT. Translated: CASSPGFGNTIYF. J is TRBJ1-3 and V is TRBV5-4, with D maybe TRBD1 (5 bases). CDR1 and CDR2 from the germline V gene are SGHNT and YYREEE (reference sequence). The length of the CDR3 is 13 residues. The V and J ends lost 4 bases and 3 bases respectively, with 8 bases between them.